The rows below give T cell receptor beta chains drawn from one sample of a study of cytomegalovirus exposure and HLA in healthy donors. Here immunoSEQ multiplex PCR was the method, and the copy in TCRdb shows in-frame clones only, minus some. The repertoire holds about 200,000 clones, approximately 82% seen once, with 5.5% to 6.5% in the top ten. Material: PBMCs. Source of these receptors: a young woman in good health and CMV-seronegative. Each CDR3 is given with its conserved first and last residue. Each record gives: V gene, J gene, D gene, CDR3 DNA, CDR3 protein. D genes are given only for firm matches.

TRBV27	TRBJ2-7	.	TGTGCCAGCAGTTCGCTCTCGACGGCCTACGAGCAGTACTTC	CASSSLSTAYEQYF
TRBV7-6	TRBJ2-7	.	TGTGCCAGCAGCGCGGACCGCCTAGCGTACGAGCAGTACTTC	CASSADRLAYEQYF
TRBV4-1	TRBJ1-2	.	TGCGCCAGCAGCCCCAGCAGGGCAGAGATTTACTATGGCTACACCTTC	CASSPSRAEIYYGYTF
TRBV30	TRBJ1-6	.	TGTGCCCTAGGACATGGATCTTTTGGTACAGGTCGTTTCTCCTATAATTCACCCCTCCACTTT	CALGHGSFGTGRFSYNSPLHF
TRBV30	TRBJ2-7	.	TGTGCCTCCGGTCGCGGTCTCGAGCAGTACTTC	CASGRGLEQYF
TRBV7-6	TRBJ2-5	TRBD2	TGTGCCAGCAGCGAAGTTATTAGCGGGGGGGAGACCCAGTACTTC	CASSEVISGGETQYF
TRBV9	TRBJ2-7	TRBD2	TGTGCCAGCAGCTTCGGGACTAGCGGGGGCTACGAGCAGTACTTC	CASSFGTSGGYEQYF
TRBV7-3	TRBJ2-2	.	TGTGCCAGCAGCTTAAATCAGCCAGCGAACACCGGGGAGCTGTTTTTT	CASSLNQPANTGELFF
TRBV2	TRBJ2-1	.	TGTGCCAGCAGGCCCGACGGGTACAATGAGCAGTTCTTC	CASRPDGYNEQFF
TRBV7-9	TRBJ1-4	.	TGTGCCAGCAGCTTAATCCGCAGGGAACTGTTTTTT	CASSLIRRELFF
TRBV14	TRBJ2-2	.	TGTGCCAGCAGCCAGTACGGGCGGGGCACCGGGGAGCTGTTTTTT	CASSQYGRGTGELFF
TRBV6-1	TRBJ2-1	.	TGTGCCAGCAGTGAAGGGACGGGCCAAAGGGAGTTCTTC	CASSEGTGQREFF
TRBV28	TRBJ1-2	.	TGTGCCAGCAGTTTAGGCCTGAACCCTAACTATGGCTACACCTTC	CASSLGLNPNYGYTF
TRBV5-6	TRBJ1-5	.	TGTGCCAGCAGCTGGAGGGATAGCAATCAGCCCCAGCATTTT	CASSWRDSNQPQHF
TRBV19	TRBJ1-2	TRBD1	TGTGCCAGTAGTTCTTGGCGACAGGGGAAAGCTAACTATGGCTACACCTTC	CASSSWRQGKANYGYTF